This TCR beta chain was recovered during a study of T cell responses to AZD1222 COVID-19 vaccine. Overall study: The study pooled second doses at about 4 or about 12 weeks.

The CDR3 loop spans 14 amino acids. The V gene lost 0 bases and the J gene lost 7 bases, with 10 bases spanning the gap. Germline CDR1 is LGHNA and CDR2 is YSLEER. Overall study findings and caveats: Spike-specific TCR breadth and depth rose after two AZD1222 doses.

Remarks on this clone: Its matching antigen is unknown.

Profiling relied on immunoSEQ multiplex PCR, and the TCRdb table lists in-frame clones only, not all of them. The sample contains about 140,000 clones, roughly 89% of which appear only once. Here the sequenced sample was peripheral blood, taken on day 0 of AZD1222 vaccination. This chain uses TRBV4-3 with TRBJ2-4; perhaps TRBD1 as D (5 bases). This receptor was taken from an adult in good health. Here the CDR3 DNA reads TGCGCCAGCAGCCAAGACAGGGTCTCGAACATTCAGTACTTC. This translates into CASSQDRVSNIQYF.